Only one count was recorded for the clone carrying this T cell receptor (beta chain). The data were taken from a study of blood T cell repertoires in COVID-19. Study-level information: PBMCs, B-cell-depleted T cells, or T cells provided the cDNA or gDNA that made up the material.

Germline CDR1 reads SGHTA; CDR2 reads FQGTGA. The CDR3 is 12 residues long. V lost 2 bases and J lost 13, with 12 bases in between. Authors' processing steps: Using reference gene primer amplification, nucleated cell counts were estimated. TCRdb's copy holds only in-frame clones and misses some; the assay was immunoSEQ multiplex PCR. V and J calls plus clone size are reproduced from that table; the DNA served to infer D and trimming. The data show about 140,000 clones, with about 83% seen just once and around 1.6% held by the top ten. This clonotype was sampled from a human donor in a cohort sampled during active COVID-19. The chain carries TRBV7-3 and TRBJ2-1; D is undetermined. The specimen was peripheral blood. The CDR3 coding sequence is TGTGCCAGCAGCTTAGGCGACTCCGGCCAGTTCTTC. It translates to CASSLGDSGQFF.